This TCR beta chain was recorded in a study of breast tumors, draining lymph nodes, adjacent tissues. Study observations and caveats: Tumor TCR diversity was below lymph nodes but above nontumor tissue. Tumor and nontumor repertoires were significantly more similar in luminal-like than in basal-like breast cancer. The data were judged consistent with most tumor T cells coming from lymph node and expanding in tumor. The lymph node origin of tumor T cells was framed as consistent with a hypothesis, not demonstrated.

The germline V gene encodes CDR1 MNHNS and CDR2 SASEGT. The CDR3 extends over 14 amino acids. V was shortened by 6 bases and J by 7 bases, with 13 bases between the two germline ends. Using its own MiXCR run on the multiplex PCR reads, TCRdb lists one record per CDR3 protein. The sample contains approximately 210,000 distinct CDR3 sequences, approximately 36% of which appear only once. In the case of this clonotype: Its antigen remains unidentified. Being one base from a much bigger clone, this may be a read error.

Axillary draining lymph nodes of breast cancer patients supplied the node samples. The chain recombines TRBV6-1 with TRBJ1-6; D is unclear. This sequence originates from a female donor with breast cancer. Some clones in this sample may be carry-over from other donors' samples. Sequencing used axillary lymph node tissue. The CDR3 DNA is TGTGCCAGCAGACAAATGGACGGGAATTCACCCCTCCACTTT. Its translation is CASRQMDGNSPLHF.